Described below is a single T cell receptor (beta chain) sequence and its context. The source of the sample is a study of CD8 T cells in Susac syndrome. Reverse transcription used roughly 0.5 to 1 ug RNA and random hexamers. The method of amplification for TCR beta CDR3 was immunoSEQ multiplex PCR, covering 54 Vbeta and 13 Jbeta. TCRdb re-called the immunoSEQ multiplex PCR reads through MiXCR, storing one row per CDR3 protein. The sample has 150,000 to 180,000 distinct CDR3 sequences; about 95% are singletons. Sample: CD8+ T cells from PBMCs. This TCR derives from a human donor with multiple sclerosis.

CDR3 sequence reads: CSVGDNSYEQYF. The CDR3 DNA is TGCAGTGTAGGTGACAACTCCTACGAGCAGTACTTC. The rearrangement uses TRBV20-1 and TRBJ2-7; D call uncertain. This CDR3 is built from 12 residues. Trimming took off 7 bases at V and 0 bases at J, with 10 bases between the two ends. Germline V gives CDR1 DFQATT, CDR2 SNEGSKA (reference sequence).